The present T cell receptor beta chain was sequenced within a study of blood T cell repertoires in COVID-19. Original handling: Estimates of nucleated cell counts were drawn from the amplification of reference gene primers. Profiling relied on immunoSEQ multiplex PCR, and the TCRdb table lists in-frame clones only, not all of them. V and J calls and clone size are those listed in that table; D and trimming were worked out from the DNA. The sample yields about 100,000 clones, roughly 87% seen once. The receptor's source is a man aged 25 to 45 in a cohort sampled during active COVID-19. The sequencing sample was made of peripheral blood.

CDR3: CSVGQGAYGYTF. The CDR3, as DNA: TGCAGCGTGGGACAGGGGGCTTATGGCTACACCTTC. This sequence joins TRBV29-1 and TRBJ1-2; 12 bases are a match to TRBD1. J lost 5 bases, V lost 6 bases, and 1 base had no gene match. The CDR3 has 12 amino acids. CDR1 and CDR2 (germline): SQVTM, ANQGSEA.